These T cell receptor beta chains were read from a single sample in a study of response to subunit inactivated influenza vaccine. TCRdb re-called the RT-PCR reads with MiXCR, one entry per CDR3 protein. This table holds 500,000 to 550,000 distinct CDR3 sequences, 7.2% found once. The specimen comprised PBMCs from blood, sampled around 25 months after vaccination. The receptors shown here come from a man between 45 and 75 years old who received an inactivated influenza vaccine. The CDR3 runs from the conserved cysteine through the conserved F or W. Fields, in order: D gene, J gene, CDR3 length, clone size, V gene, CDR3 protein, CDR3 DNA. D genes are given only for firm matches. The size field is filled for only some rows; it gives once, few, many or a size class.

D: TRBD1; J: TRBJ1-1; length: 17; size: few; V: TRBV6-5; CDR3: CASSYSQGEGMNTEAFF; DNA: TGTGCCAGCAGTTACTCACAGGGGGAAGGGATGAACACTGAAGCTTTCTTT
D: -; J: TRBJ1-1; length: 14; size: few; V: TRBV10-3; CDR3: CAISPLTGNTEAFF; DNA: TGTGCCATCAGTCCGTTAACAGGGAACACTGAAGCTTTCTTT
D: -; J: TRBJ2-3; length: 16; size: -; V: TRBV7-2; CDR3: CASSLAPGLGTDTQYF; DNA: TGTGCCAGCAGCTTAGCGCCGGGACTGGGGACAGATACGCAGTATTTT
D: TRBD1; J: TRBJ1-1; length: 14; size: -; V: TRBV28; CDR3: CASRPGQANTEAFF; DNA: TGTGCCAGCAGACCGGGACAGGCGAACACTGAAGCTTTCTTT
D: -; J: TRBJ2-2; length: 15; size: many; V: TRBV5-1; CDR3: CASSLSGRANGELFF; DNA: TGCGCCAGCAGCTTGTCCGGCCGGGCTAACGGGGAGCTGTTTTTT
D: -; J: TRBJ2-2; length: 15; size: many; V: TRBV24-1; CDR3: CATSAPGLNTGELFF; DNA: TGTGCCACCAGTGCCCCGGGACTCAACACCGGGGAGCTGTTTTTT
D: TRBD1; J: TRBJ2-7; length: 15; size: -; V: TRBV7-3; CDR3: CASSSTGTGDHEQYF; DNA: TGTGCCAGCAGCTCGACCGGGACAGGGGATCACGAGCAGTACTTC
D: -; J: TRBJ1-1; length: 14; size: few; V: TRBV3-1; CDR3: CASSQGWGWTEAFF; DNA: TGTGCCAGCAGCCAAGGATGGGGGTGGACTGAAGCTTTCTTT
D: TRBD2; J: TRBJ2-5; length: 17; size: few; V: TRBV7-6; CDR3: CASSFVASGALGETQYF; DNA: TGTGCCAGCAGCTTTGTCGCTAGCGGGGCCTTGGGAGAGACCCAGTACTTC
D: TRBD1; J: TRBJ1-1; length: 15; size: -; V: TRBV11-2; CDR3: CASSQSGTVNTEAFF; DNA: TGTGCCAGCAGCCAAAGCGGGACAGTGAACACTGAAGCTTTCTTT
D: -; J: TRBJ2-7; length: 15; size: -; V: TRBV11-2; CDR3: CASSLTHGGIYEQYF; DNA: TGTGCCAGCAGCTTAACCCACGGGGGAATCTACGAGCAGTACTTC
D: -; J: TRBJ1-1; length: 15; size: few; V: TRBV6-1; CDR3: CASSPGSPGNTEAFF; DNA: TGTGCCAGCAGTCCGGGGTCCCCGGGGAACACTGAAGCTTTCTTT
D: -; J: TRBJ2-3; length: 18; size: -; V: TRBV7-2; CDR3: CASSLPTGRGAYTDTQYF; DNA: TGTGCCAGCAGCTTACCGACAGGGCGGGGGGCCTACACAGATACGCAGTATTTT
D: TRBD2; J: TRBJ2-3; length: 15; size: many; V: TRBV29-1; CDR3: CSARPGLAGADTQYF; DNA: TGCAGCGCTCGTCCGGGACTAGCGGGAGCAGATACGCAGTATTTT
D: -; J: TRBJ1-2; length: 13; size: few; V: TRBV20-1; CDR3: CSAGGRDRYGYTF; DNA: TGCAGTGCGGGAGGGCGGGACCGCTATGGCTACACCTTC
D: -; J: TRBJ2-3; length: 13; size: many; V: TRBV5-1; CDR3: CASSLEAFNTQYF; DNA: TGCGCCAGCAGCTTGGAGGCTTTTAATACGCAGTATTTT
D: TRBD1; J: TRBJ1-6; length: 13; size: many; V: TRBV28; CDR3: CAGRGLGNSPLHF; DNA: TGTGCCGGCAGGGGGCTTGGTAATTCACCCCTCCACTTT
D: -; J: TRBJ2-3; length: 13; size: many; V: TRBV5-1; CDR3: CASSSGARDTQYF; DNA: TGCGCCAGCAGCTCGGGGGCGAGAGATACGCAGTATTTT
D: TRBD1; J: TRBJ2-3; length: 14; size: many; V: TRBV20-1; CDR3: CSAELQGLTDTQYF; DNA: TGCAGTGCTGAATTACAGGGGCTAACAGATACGCAGTATTTT
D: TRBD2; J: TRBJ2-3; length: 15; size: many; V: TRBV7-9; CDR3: CASSTTSGVRDTQYF; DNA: TGTGCCAGCAGCACGACTAGCGGGGTCCGAGATACGCAGTATTTT
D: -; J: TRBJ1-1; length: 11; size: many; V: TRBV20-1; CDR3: CSARGDTAAFF; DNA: TGCAGTGCTAGAGGGGATACGGCAGCTTTCTTT
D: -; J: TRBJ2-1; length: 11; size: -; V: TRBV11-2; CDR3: CASSLGTFQFF; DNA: TGTGCCAGCAGCTTAGGGACCTTCCAGTTCTTC
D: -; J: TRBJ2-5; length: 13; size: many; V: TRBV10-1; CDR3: CASSEGYQETQYF; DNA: TGCGCCAGCAGCGAGGGGTACCAAGAGACCCAGTACTTC
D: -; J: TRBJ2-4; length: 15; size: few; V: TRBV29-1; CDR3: CSVVDSRLAKNIQYF; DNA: TGCAGCGTTGTAGACTCCCGCTTAGCCAAAAACATTCAGTACTTC
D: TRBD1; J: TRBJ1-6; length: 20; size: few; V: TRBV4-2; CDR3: CASSGPGQEAKSSYNSPLHF; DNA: TGTGCCAGCAGCGGACCGGGACAGGAGGCTAAAAGCTCCTATAATTCACCCCTCCACTTT
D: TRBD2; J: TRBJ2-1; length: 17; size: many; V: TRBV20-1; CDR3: CSARDYRASGPYNEQFF; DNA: TGCAGTGCTAGAGATTATAGGGCTAGCGGACCCTACAATGAGCAGTTCTTC
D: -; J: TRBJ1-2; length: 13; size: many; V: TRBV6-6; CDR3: CASSYDGLYGYTF; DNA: TGTGCCAGCAGTTACGACGGGCTATATGGCTACACCTTC